This entry lists 2 T cell receptor beta chains sequenced from one sample in a study of naive and memory T cell subsets. Study conclusions and caveats: Especially in CD8 cells, naive repertoires contained a few larger clonotypes, possibly CD45RA-re-expressing memory cells.

Two oligonucleotides, mixed equimolar, formed the beta constant-region primer covering TRBC1 and TRBC2. Ligated cDNA was amplified by four rounds of PCR with nested alpha and beta constant-region primers and SP2. TCRdb recomputed calls from the UMI-ligation and nested PCR reads with MiXCR, one row per CDR3 protein. This sample has some 110,000 distinct CDR3 sequences, with 14% found just once. The antigens of these receptors remain unknown. The sample consisted of naive CD8+ T cells from blood. The source is a human donor in good health.

CDR3 sequence: CASSEGRAGAERNTIYF. CDR3 in DNA: TGTGCCAGCAGCGAAGGGCGTGCAGGGGCAGAGAGAAACACCATATATTTT. The rearrangement links TRBV6-2 or TRBV6-3 to TRBJ1-3; possibly TRBD1 for D (6 bases). Looked up from germline, CDR1 is MNHEY and CDR2 is SVGEGT. V lost 6 bases to trimming and J lost 5 bases, with 23 bases between them. CDR3 length equals 17 residues.

The sample holds a few counts of this clonotype. The gene calls are TRBV4-3 and TRBJ1-2; D might be TRBD1 (5 bases). CDR3 length: 16 residues. V was pared by 0 bases and J by 0 bases, with 11 bases between. The germline V gene has CDR1 LGHNA and CDR2 YSLEER. CDR3 region: CASSQDRQGANYGYTF. CDR3 nucleotide sequence: TGCGCCAGCAGCCAAGATCGGCAGGGAGCTAACTATGGCTACACCTTC.